This record looks at one T cell receptor beta chain sequence and its context. Its antigen is unidentified. The record originates from a study of cytomegalovirus exposure and HLA in healthy donors. Points from the study as a whole: Earlier results showed most TCR beta V segments being productive about 87% or about 30% of the time.

Both 60 Vbeta primers and 13 Jbeta primers went into the PCR. Per the original data handling: Around 10 million of the about 80 million unique TCR beta chains counted in a later analysis were shared. TCRdb's copy holds only in-frame clones and misses some; the assay was immunoSEQ multiplex PCR. For V, J and clone size, that table is used; D and trimming come from the DNA. Of about 160,000 clones listed, roughly 85% are singletons. Specimen: PBMCs. This receptor was obtained from a woman aged 50 to 65 in good health and CMV-seropositive.

CDR3 in amino acids: CASSAQQGSTDTQYF. The CDR3 DNA reads as TGCGCCAGCAGTGCCCAGCAGGGAAGCACAGATACGCAGTATTTT. V gene TRBV10-1 combines with J gene TRBJ2-3; possibly TRBD1 for D (5 bases). This CDR3 is built from 15 residues. Germline-derived CDR1 and CDR2 are WNHNN and SYGVQD (reference sequence). V gave up 4 bases and J gave up 0 bases, with 11 bases separating them.